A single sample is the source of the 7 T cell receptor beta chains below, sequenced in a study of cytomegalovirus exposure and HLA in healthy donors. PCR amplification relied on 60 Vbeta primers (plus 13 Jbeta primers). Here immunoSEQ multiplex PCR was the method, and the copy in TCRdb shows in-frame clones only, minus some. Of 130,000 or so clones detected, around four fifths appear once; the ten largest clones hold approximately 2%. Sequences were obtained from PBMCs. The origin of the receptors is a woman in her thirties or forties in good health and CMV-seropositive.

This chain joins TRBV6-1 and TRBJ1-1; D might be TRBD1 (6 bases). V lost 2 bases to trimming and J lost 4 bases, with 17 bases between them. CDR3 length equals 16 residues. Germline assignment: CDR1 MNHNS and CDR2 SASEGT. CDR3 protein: CASSEPRGALSTEAFF. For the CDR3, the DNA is TGTGCCAGCAGTGAACCGCGGGGGGCTTTGAGCACTGAAGCTTTCTTT.

DNA of the CDR3: TGTGCCAGCAGCCTCACTCAAGGAAACACCATATATTTT. Translating gives CASSLTQGNTIYF. This chain connects TRBV7-9 to TRBJ1-3; D is uncertain. Germline CDR1 and CDR2: SEHNR and FQNEAQ (reference sequence). The CDR3 sequence is 13 residues long. V lost 5 bases and J lost 4, with 9 bases in between.

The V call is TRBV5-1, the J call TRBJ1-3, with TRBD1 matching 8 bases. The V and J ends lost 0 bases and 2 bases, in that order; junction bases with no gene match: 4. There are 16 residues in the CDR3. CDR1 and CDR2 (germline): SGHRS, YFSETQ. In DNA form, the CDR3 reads TGCGCCAGCAGCTTGGCCGGGACAGGTACTGGAAACACCATATATTTT. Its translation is CASSLAGTGTGNTIYF. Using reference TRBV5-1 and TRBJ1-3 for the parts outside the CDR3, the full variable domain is KAGVTQTPRYLIKTRGQQVTLSCSPISGHRSVSWYQQTPGQGLQFLFEYFSETQRNKGNFPGRFSGRQFSNSRSEMNVSTLELGDSALYLCASSLAGTGTGNTIYFGEGSWLTVV.

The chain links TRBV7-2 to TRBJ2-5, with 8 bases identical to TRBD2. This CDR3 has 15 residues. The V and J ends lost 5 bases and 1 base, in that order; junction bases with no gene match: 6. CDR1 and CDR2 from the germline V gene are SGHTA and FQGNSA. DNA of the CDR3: TGTGCCAGCAGCATGGCGGGGGGCCCCCAAGAGACCCAGTACTTC. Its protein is CASSMAGGPQETQYF. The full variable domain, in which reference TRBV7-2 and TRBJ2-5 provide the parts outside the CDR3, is GAGVSQSPSNKVTEKGKDVELRCDPISGHTALYWYRQSLGQGLEFLIYFQGNSAPDKSGLPSDRFSAERTGGSVSTLTIQRTQQEDSAVYLCASSMAGGPQETQYFGPGTRLLVL.

The chain's CDR3 is CASSLRAGMGTEAFF. The CDR3 nucleotides read TGTGCCAGCAGCTTGAGGGCAGGGATGGGCACTGAAGCTTTCTTT. The V call is TRBV5-4, the J call TRBJ1-1, with D perhaps matching TRBD1 (5 bases). CDR1 and CDR2 (germline): SGHNT, YYREEE (reference sequence). The V and J ends lost 1 base and 4 bases respectively, with 14 bases between them. The CDR3 sequence is 15 residues long.

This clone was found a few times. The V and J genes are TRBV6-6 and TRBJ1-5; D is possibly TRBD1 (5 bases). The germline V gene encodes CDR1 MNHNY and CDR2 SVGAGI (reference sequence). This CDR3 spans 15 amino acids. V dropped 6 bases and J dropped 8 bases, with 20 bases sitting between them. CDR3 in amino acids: CASSPGDHALEPQHF. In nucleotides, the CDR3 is TGTGCCAGCAGCCCGGGGGACCACGCTTTGGAGCCCCAGCATTTT.

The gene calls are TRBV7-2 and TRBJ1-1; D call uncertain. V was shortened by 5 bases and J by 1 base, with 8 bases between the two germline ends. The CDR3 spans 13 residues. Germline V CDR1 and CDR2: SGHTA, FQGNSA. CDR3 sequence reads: CASSGMQNTEAFF. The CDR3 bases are TGTGCCAGCAGCGGCATGCAGAACACTGAAGCTTTCTTT.